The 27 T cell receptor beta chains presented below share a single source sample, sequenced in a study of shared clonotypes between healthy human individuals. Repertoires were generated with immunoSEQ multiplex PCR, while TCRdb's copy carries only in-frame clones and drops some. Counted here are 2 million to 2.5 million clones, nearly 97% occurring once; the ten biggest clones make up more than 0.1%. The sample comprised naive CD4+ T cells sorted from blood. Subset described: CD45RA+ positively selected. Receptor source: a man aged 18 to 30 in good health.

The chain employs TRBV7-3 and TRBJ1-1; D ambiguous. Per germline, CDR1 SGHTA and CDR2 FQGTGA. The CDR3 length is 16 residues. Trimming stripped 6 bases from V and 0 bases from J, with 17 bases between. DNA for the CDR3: TGTGCCAGCAGAACCGGTCCGGGTACTGTGAACACTGAAGCTTTCTTT. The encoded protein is CASRTGPGTVNTEAFF.

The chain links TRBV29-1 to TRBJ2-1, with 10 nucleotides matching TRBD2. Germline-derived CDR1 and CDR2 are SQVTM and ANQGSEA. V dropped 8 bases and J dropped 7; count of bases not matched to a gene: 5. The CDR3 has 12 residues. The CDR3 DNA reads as TGCAGCCCTTATAGCGGGGGGAATGAGCAGTTCTTC. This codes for CSPYSGGNEQFF.

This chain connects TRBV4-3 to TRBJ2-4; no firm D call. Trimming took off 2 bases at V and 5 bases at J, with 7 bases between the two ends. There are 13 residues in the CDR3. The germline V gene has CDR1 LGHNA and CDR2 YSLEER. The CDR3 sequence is CASSQWTQNIQYF. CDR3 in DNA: TGCGCCAGCAGCCAATGGACCCAAAACATTCAGTACTTC.

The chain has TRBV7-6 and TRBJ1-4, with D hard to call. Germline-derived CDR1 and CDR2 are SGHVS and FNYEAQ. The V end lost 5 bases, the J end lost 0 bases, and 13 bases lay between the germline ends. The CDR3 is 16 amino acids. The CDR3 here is CASSLRPAATNEKLFF. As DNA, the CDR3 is TGTGCCAGCAGCCTCCGTCCAGCGGCAACTAATGAAAAACTGTTTTTT.

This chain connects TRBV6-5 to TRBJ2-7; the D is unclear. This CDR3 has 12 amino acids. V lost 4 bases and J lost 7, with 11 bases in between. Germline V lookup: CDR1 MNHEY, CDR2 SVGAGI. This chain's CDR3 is CASSSDLEEQYF. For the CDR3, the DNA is TGTGCCAGCAGTTCAGACTTGGAGGAGCAGTACTTC.

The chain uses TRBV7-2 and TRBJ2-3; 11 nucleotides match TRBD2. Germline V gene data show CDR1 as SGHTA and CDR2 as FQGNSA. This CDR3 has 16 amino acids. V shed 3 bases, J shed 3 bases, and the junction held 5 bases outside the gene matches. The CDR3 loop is CASSFLLAGETDTQYF. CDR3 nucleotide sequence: TGTGCCAGCAGCTTTTTACTAGCGGGAGAGACAGATACGCAGTATTTT.

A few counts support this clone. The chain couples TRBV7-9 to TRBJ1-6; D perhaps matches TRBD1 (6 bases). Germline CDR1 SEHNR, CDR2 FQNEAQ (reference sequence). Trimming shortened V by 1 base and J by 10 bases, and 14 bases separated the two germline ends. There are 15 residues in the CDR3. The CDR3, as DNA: TGTGCCAGCAGCTTAGTCGGGACAACAGAGTCACCCCTCCACTTT. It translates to CASSLVGTTESPLHF.

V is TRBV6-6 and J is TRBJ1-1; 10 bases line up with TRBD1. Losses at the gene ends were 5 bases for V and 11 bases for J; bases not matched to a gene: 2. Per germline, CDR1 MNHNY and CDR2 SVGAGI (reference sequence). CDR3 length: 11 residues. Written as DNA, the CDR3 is TGTGCCAGCAGTGACAGGGGGCACGCTTTCTTT. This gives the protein CASSDRGHAFF.

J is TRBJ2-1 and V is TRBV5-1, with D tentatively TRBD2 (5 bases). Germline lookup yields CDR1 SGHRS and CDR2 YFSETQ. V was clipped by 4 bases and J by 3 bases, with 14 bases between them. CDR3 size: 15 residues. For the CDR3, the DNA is TGCGCCAGCAGCCTGGCGGCGGGCCTCTACAATGAGCAGTTCTTC. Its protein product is CASSLAAGLYNEQFF.

The DNA of the CDR3 is TGTGCCAGCAGCTTAGGCCAGGCTACTAGCACAGATACGCAGTATTTT. Protein sequence: CASSLGQATSTDTQYF. V usage is TRBV7-9 and J usage is TRBJ2-3; D is ambiguous. The CDR3 has 16 amino acids. CDR1 SEHNR and CDR2 FQNEAQ come from the germline V gene (reference sequence). Between the trimmed V and J ends, which lost 1 base and 0 bases, there was a span of 11 bases.

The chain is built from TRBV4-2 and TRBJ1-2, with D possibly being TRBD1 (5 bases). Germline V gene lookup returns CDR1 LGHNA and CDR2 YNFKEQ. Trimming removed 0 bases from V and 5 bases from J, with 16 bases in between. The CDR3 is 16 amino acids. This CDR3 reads CASSQEGVDAAYGYTF. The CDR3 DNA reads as TGTGCCAGCAGCCAAGAAGGGGTTGACGCAGCTTATGGCTACACCTTC.

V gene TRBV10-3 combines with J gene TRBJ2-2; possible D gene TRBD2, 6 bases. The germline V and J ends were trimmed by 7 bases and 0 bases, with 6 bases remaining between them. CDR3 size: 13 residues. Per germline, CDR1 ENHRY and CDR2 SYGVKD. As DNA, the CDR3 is TGTGCCATCACGGGGGCGAACACCGGGGAGCTGTTTTTT. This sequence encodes CAITGANTGELFF.

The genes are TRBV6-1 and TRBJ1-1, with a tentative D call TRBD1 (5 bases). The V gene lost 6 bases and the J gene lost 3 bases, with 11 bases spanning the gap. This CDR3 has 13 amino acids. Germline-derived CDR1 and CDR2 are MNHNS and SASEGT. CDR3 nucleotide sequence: TGTGCCAGCAGATTGGAAGGGGACACTGAAGCTTTCTTT. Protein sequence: CASRLEGDTEAFF.

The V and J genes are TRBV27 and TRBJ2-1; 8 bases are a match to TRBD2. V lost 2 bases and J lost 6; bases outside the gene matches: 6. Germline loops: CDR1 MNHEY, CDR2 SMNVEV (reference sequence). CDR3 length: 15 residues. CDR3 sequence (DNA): TGTGCCAGCAGTTTACTCGAGCGGGGGCCCAATGAGCAGTTCTTC. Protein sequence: CASSLLERGPNEQFF.

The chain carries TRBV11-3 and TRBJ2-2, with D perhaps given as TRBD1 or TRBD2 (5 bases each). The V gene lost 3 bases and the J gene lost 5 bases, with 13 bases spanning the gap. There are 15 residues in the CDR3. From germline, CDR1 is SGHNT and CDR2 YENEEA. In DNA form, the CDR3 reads TGTGCCAGCAGCTTCGTTTCGGGGCCGACCGGGGAGCTGTTTTTT. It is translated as CASSFVSGPTGELFF.

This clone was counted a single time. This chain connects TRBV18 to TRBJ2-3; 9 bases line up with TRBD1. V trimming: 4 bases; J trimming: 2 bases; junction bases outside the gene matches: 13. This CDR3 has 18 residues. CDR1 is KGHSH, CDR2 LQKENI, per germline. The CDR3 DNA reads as TGTGCCAGCTCACGGCCGGGGGACAGGGCCTTGAACACAGATACGCAGTATTTT. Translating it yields CASSRPGDRALNTDTQYF.

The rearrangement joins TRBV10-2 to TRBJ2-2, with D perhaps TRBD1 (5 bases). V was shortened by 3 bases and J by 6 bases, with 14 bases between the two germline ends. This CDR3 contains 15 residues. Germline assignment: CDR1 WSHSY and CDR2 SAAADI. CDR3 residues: CASSEQDRLAGELFF. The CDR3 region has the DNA TGCGCCAGCAGTGAACAGGACCGGCTCGCCGGGGAGCTGTTTTTT.

The CDR3 is CASSLMAGGFRSYEQYF. The CDR3 region has the DNA TGTGCCAGCAGTTTAATGGCAGGAGGATTTCGCTCCTACGAGCAGTACTTC. This sequence joins TRBV27 and TRBJ2-7, with D perhaps TRBD2 (5 bases). Trimming took off 2 bases at V and 0 bases at J, with 17 bases between the two ends. This CDR3 is built from 17 residues. Per germline, CDR1 MNHEY and CDR2 SMNVEV (reference sequence).

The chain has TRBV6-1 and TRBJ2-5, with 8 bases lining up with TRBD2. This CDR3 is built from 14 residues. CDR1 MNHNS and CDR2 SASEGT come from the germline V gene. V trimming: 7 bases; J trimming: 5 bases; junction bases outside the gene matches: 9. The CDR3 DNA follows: TGTGCCAGCACCATTGCGGGGGGAGGTGAGACCCAGTACTTC. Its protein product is CASTIAGGGETQYF.

The CDR3 sequence: CASRGGNIQYF. The DNA of the CDR3 is TGTGCCAGCAGGGGTGGCAACATTCAGTACTTC. J is TRBJ2-4 and V is TRBV2; D not resolved. V was clipped by 6 bases and J by 7 bases, with 7 bases between them. The CDR3 contains 11 residues. Germline assignment: CDR1 SNHLY and CDR2 FYNNEI.

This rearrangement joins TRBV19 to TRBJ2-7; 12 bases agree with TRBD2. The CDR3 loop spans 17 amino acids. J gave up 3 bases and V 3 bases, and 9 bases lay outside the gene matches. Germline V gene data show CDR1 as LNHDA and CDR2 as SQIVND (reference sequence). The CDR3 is CASSMTSGGVKVYEQYF. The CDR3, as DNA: TGTGCCAGTAGTATGACTAGCGGGGGTGTTAAGGTCTACGAGCAGTACTTC.

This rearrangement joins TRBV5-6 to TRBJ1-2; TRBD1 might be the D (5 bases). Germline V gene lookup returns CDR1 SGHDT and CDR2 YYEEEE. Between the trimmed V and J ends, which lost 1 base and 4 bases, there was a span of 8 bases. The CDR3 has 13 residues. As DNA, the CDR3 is TGTGCCAGCAGCTTGAAACAGGTCTATGGCTACACCTTC. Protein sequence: CASSLKQVYGYTF.

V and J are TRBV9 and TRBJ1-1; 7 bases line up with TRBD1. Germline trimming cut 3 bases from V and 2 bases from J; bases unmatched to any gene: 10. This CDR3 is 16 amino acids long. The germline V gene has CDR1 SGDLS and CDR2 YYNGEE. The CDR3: CASSALGGAGNTEAFF. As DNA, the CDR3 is TGTGCCAGCAGCGCTTTAGGGGGCGCGGGAAACACTGAAGCTTTCTTT.

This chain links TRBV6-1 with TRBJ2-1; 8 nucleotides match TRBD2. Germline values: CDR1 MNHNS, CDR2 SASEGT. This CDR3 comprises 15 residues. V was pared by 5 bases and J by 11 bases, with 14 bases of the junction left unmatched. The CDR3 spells CASSPYSGMDSKQFF. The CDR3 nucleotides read TGTGCCAGCAGTCCCTATAGCGGGATGGATTCTAAGCAGTTCTTC.

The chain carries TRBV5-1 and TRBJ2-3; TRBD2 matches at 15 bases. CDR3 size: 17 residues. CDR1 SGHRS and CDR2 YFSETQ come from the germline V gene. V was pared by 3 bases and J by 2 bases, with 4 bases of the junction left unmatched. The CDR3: CASSWGTSGRPTDTQYF. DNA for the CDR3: TGCGCCAGCAGCTGGGGGACTAGCGGGAGGCCCACAGATACGCAGTATTTT.

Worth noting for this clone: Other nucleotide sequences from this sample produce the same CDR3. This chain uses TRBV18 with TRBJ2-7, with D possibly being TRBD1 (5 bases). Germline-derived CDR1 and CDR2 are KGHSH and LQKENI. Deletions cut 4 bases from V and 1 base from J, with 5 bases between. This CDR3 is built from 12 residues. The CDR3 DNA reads TGTGCCAGCTCACAGGGGTCCTACGAGCAGTACTTC. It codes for CASSQGSYEQYF. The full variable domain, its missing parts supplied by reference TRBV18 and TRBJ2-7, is NAGVMQNPRHLVRRRGQEARLRCSPMKGHSHVYWYRQLPEEGLKFMVYLQKENIIDESGMPKERFSAEFPKEGPSILRIQQVVRGDSAAYFCASSQGSYEQYFGPGTRLTVT.

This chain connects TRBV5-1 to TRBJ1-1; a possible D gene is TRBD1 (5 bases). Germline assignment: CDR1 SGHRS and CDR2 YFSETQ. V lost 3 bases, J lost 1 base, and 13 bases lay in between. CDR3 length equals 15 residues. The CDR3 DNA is TGCGCCAGCAGCTCGGGGGGGTCCACGAACACTGAAGCTTTCTTT. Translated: CASSSGGSTNTEAFF.